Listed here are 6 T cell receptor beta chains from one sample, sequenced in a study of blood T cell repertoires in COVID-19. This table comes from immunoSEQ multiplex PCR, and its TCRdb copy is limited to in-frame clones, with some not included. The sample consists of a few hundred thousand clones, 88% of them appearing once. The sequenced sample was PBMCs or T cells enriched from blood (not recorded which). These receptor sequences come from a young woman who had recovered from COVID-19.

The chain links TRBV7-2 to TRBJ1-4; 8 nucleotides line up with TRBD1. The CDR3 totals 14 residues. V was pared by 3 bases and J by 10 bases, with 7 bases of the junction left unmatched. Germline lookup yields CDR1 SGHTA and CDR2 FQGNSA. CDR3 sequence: CASSFKQGVGKLFF. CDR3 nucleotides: TGTGCCAGCAGCTTCAAACAGGGGGTTGGAAAACTGTTTTTT.

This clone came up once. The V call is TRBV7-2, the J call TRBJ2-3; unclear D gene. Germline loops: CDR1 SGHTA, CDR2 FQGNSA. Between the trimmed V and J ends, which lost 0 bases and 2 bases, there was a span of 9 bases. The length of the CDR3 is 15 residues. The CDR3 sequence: CASSLAAGSTDTQYF. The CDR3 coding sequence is TGTGCCAGCAGCTTAGCCGCAGGCTCCACAGATACGCAGTATTTT.

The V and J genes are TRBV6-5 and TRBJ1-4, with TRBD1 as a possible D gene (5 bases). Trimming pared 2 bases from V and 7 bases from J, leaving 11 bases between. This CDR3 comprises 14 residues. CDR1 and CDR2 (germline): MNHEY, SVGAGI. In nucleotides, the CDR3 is TGTGCCAGCAGTTACGGCAGGGAGGTTGAAAAACTGTTTTTT. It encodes CASSYGREVEKLFF.

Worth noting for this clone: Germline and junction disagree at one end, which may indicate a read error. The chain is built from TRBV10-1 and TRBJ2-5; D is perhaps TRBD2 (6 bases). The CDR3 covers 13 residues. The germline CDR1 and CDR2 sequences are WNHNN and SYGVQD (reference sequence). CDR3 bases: TGCGCCCGCAGCAGCGGGTTGACGAAGACCCAGTACTTC. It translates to CARSSGLTKTQYF.

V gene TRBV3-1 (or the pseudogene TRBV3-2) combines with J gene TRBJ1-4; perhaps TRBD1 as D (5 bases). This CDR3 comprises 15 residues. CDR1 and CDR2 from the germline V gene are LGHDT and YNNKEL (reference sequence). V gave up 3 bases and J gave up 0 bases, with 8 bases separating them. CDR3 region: CASSHRQTTNEKLFF. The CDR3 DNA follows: TGTGCCAGCAGCCACCGACAGACAACTAATGAAAAACTGTTTTTT.

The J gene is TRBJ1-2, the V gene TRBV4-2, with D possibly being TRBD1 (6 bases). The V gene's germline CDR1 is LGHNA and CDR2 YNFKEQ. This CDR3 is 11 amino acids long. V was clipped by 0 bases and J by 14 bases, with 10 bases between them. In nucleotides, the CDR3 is TGTGCCAGCAGCCAAGAAAGGACAGCGACCTTC. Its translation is CASSQERTATF.